One T cell receptor (beta chain) is described in this entry. These data originate in a study of OX40 agonist ivuxolimab in advanced cancers. The overall study: Three patients, one with hepatocellular carcinoma and two with cutaneous melanoma, responded partially.

The CDR3 spans 12 residues. Germline CDR1 MDHEN, CDR2 SYDVKM. Trimming cost V 4 bases and J 5 bases, with 9 bases left between them. Libraries were prepared by immunoSEQ multiplex PCR; TCRdb keeps only in-frame clonotypes and omits some of them. The sample holds 55,000 to 60,000 clones, 80% to 90% seen once. This receptor was identified in an adult with an advanced solid tumor such as melanoma, head and neck, liver or kidney cancer. Here the sequenced sample was CD4+ or CD8+ T cells sorted from blood, taken in a trial of the OX40 agonist ivuxolimab. The chain links TRBV28 to TRBJ2-7; D uncertain. CDR3 coding DNA: TGTGCCAGCAGTTCCACTCGGGACGAGCAGTACTTC. Residues: CASSSTRDEQYF.